A selection of T cell receptor beta chains follows, all from one sample in a study of OX40 agonist ivuxolimab in advanced cancers. Assay used: immunoSEQ multiplex PCR; TCRdb lists only in-frame clones, some missing. The sample consists of roughly 87,000 clones, 92% of them appearing once. Sequenced here: CD4+ or CD8+ T cells sorted from blood, sampled in a trial of the OX40 agonist ivuxolimab. The receptor set was obtained from an adult with an advanced solid tumor such as melanoma, head and neck, liver or kidney cancer. CDR3s include the opening cysteine and the closing phenylalanine or tryptophan. The D gene is left open where the match is weak. Part of the rows lack a size; the others show once, few, many or a class for expanded clones.

clone size,V gene,J gene,D gene,CDR3 protein,CDR3 DNA
NA,TRBV27,TRBJ1-1,NA,CASSFWRGPNTEAFF,TGTGCCAGCAGTTTCTGGCGGGGACCGAACACTGAAGCTTTCTTT
NA,TRBV7-2,TRBJ2-7,NA,CASSLVGSAYEQYF,TGTGCCAGCAGCTTAGTAGGATCCGCCTACGAGCAGTACTTC
NA,TRBV7-9,TRBJ1-2,TRBD1,CASSLGTGGNYGYTF,TGTGCCAGCAGCTTAGGGACAGGGGGCAACTATGGCTACACCTTC
NA,TRBV5-5,TRBJ2-7,NA,CASTLLRDSYEQYF,TGTGCCAGCACCCTATTGCGCGACTCCTACGAGCAGTACTTC
NA,TRBV9,TRBJ2-1,NA,CASSVEGDNEQFF,TGTGCCAGCAGCGTAGAGGGGGACAATGAGCAGTTCTTC
few,TRBV4-2,TRBJ1-3,NA,CASSQVPGSRVYF,TGTGCCAGCAGCCAAGTACCAGGGTCCCGTGTATATTTT
NA,TRBV25-1,TRBJ1-1,TRBD1,CASSEGRGRTEAFF,TGTGCCAGCAGTGAGGGCAGGGGGCGGACTGAAGCTTTCTTT
NA,TRBV19,TRBJ1-1,NA,CASSISGAGTEAFF,TGTGCCAGTAGTATTTCGGGGGCCGGGACTGAAGCTTTCTTT
NA,TRBV19,TRBJ1-2,NA,CATIRRGRSYGYTF,TGTGCCACCATCCGACGGGGGAGATCGTATGGCTACACCTTC
NA,TRBV11-1,TRBJ2-7,TRBD1,CASSLQQGYEQYF,TGTGCCAGCAGCTTACAACAGGGGTACGAGCAGTACTTC
NA,TRBV7-2,TRBJ1-2,TRBD1,CASSLRDRGRDYGYTF,TGTGCCAGCAGTTTAAGGGACAGGGGGCGCGACTATGGCTACACCTTC
NA,TRBV6-1,TRBJ1-1,NA,CASIQGVHTEAFF,TGTGCCAGCATACAAGGGGTCCACACTGAAGCTTTCTTT
NA,TRBV29-1,TRBJ2-7,NA,CSVPSGGGDLSYEQYF,TGCAGCGTGCCTAGCGGCGGGGGCGATCTCTCCTACGAGCAGTACTTC
once,TRBV9,TRBJ2-5,NA,CASSEHGGETQYF,TGTGCCAGCAGCGAACACGGGGGAGAGACCCAGTACTTC
once,TRBV11-2,TRBJ2-1,NA,CASSLWGAEYNEQFF,TGTGCCAGCAGCTTATGGGGGGCAGAATACAATGAGCAGTTCTTC
NA,TRBV7-3,TRBJ2-3,NA,CASSSPGDPDTQYF,TGTGCCAGCAGCTCTCCCGGGGACCCAGATACGCAGTATTTT
NA,TRBV5-4,TRBJ1-1,NA,CASSLGVQWGTEAFF,TGTGCCAGCAGCTTAGGCGTCCAATGGGGCACTGAAGCTTTCTTT
NA,TRBV7-9,TRBJ2-5,NA,CASSLGRDPWYQETQYF,TGTGCCAGCAGCTTAGGGAGAGACCCCTGGTACCAAGAGACCCAGTACTTC
once,TRBV10-3,TRBJ2-1,TRBD2,CAISDRLRGGSYNEQFF,TGTGCCATCAGTGATAGACTCCGGGGGGGATCCTACAATGAGCAGTTCTTC
NA,TRBV7-8,TRBJ1-6,NA,CASRRHHDNSPLHF,TGTGCCAGCAGACGACACCATGATAATTCACCCCTCCACTTT
NA,TRBV6-5,TRBJ1-1,NA,CASSYSKGNTEAFF,TGTGCCAGCAGTTACTCGAAAGGGAACACTGAAGCTTTCTTT
NA,TRBV27,TRBJ2-3,NA,CASSLLRGGRTDTQYF,TGTGCCAGCAGCCTACTACGAGGCGGGCGCACAGATACGCAGTATTTT
NA,TRBV23-1,TRBJ1-6,NA,CASSRRILVGGADSPLHF,TGCGCCAGCAGTCGGCGAATTCTGGTCGGGGGCGCTGATTCACCCCTCCACTTT
few,TRBV13,TRBJ1-2,NA,CASSLTANYGYTF,TGTGCCAGCAGCTTAACAGCTAACTATGGCTACACCTTC
NA,TRBV2,TRBJ2-7,TRBD2,CAILAGAVYEQYF,TGTGCCATCCTAGCGGGAGCCGTCTACGAGCAGTACTTC
NA,TRBV27,TRBJ1-5,NA,CASRTGTQPQHF,TGTGCCAGCAGAACGGGGACTCAGCCCCAGCATTTT
NA,TRBV7-9,TRBJ2-7,NA,CASSPPRGHPYEQYF,TGTGCCAGCAGCCCCCCCCGGGGTCATCCCTACGAGCAGTACTTC
NA,TRBV13,TRBJ2-1,TRBD2,CASTLAGGRYNEQFF,TGTGCCAGCACCTTGGCGGGGGGAAGATACAATGAGCAGTTCTTC
few,TRBV5-1,TRBJ2-3,NA,CASSLGGADTQYF,TGCGCCAGCAGCTTGGGAGGGGCAGATACGCAGTATTTT
NA,TRBV4-3,TRBJ2-7,TRBD1,CASSPGTGDLHEQYF,TGCGCCAGCAGCCCCGGGACAGGGGATCTCCACGAGCAGTACTTC
NA,TRBV27,TRBJ1-1,NA,CASSTGVAEAFF,TGTGCCAGCAGTACAGGTGTTGCTGAAGCTTTCTTT
NA,TRBV29-1,TRBJ2-1,TRBD1,CSVSGTGGANEQFF,TGCAGCGTCTCCGGGACAGGGGGGGCCAATGAGCAGTTCTTC
NA,TRBV7-6,TRBJ2-7,NA,CASSLGGPGAYEQYF,TGTGCCAGCAGCTTAGGAGGTCCGGGGGCTTACGAGCAGTACTTC
NA,TRBV11-2,TRBJ2-7,TRBD1,CASSLWGTGSSYEQYF,TGTGCCAGCAGCTTATGGGGGACAGGGAGCTCCTACGAGCAGTACTTC
NA,TRBV27,TRBJ2-5,NA,CASMMGAGETQYF,TGTGCCAGCATGATGGGGGCAGGGGAGACCCAGTACTTC
NA,TRBV5-1,TRBJ1-2,NA,CASREGNYGYTF,TGCGCCAGCAGGGAGGGTAACTATGGCTACACCTTC
NA,TRBV5-1,TRBJ1-2,NA,CASSLWVADGYTF,TGCGCCAGCAGCTTGTGGGTGGCCGATGGCTACACCTTC
NA,TRBV7-6,TRBJ2-7,NA,CASSLGGTTGYEQYF,TGTGCCAGCAGCTTAGGTGGGACAACGGGCTACGAGCAGTACTTC
NA,TRBV11-2,TRBJ1-2,NA,CASSSGLPIGYTF,TGTGCCAGCAGTTCGGGACTCCCTATTGGCTACACCTTC
few,TRBV5-1,TRBJ2-7,TRBD2,CASSLGAGDEQYF,TGCGCCAGCAGCCTCGGGGCGGGGGACGAGCAGTACTTC
NA,TRBV7-2,TRBJ1-1,TRBD1,CASSAGQDYTEAFF,TGTGCCAGCAGCGCGGGACAGGACTACACTGAAGCTTTCTTT
NA,TRBV14,TRBJ2-7,NA,CASSHLRVREQYF,TGTGCCAGCAGCCACCTTAGGGTGCGCGAGCAGTACTTC
NA,TRBV9,TRBJ2-3,TRBD2,CASSAPQSIGGDTQYF,TGTGCCAGCAGCGCCCCCCAGTCTATCGGGGGGGATACGCAGTATTTT
NA,TRBV27,TRBJ2-7,NA,CASSLSSGSLSYEQYF,TGTGCCAGCAGTTTATCGTCGGGGTCCCTCTCCTACGAGCAGTACTTC
NA,TRBV11-2,TRBJ2-7,NA,CASSPYRRGIEQYF,TGTGCCAGCAGCCCGTACCGGCGGGGCATAGAGCAGTACTTC
few,TRBV9,TRBJ2-7,TRBD1,CASSGTGVGYEQYF,TGTGCCAGCAGCGGGACAGGGGTTGGTTACGAGCAGTACTTC
NA,TRBV5-6,TRBJ2-7,NA,CASSSGGYEQYF,TGTGCCAGCAGCTCCGGGGGCTACGAGCAGTACTTC
NA,TRBV13,TRBJ2-7,TRBD1,CASSPGQGAYEQYF,TGTGCCAGCAGTCCGGGACAGGGGGCTTACGAGCAGTACTTC
few,TRBV27,TRBJ1-1,NA,CASSPTGITEAFF,TGTGCCAGCAGCCCCACAGGGATCACTGAAGCTTTCTTT
NA,TRBV6-4,TRBJ1-6,NA,CASSDSKGNSPLHF,TGTGCCAGCAGTGACTCCAAGGGTAATTCACCCCTCCACTTT
NA,TRBV9,TRBJ1-3,NA,CASRAAVSGNTIYF,TGTGCCAGCAGAGCCGCAGTCTCTGGAAACACCATATATTTT
NA,TRBV4-3,TRBJ1-2,TRBD1,CASSHRTGYGYTF,TGCGCCAGCAGCCACAGGACAGGCTATGGCTACACCTTC
NA,TRBV25-1,TRBJ2-1,TRBD2,CASSGDVSSGGIYNEQFF,TGTGCCAGCAGTGGAGACGTATCTAGCGGGGGGATCTACAATGAGCAGTTCTTC
NA,TRBV27,TRBJ2-3,NA,CASTTTEMSTDTQYF,TGTGCCAGCACCACGACCGAAATGAGCACAGATACGCAGTATTTT
NA,TRBV6-5,TRBJ1-3,NA,CASSYSEGGQGNTIYF,TGTGCCAGCAGTTACTCGGAGGGCGGGCAAGGAAACACCATATATTTT
NA,TRBV27,TRBJ2-7,NA,CASGQGIGQYF,TGTGCCAGCGGCCAGGGAATTGGGCAGTACTTC
NA,TRBV7-2,TRBJ2-3,TRBD2,CASSSTGRGGVGTDTQYF,TGTGCCAGCAGCTCCACGGGGCGGGGGGGAGTTGGTACAGATACGCAGTATTTT
NA,TRBV7-8,TRBJ1-1,NA,CASSLVLEMNTEAFF,TGTGCCAGCAGCTTAGTGTTGGAAATGAACACTGAAGCTTTCTTT
NA,TRBV11-2,TRBJ1-2,NA,CASSWGSDPFYGYTF,TGTGCCAGCAGCTGGGGGTCGGATCCTTTCTATGGCTACACCTTC
NA,TRBV9,TRBJ2-5,NA,CASSVAANQETQYF,TGTGCCAGCAGCGTAGCAGCTAACCAAGAGACCCAGTACTTC